The entry below describes one T cell receptor (beta chain). This entry comes from a study of cytomegalovirus exposure and HLA in healthy donors. In germline, CDR1 is GTSNPN, CDR2 SVGIG (reference sequence). V gave up 3 bases and J gave up 7 bases; unmatched junction bases: 11. The CDR3 contains 14 residues. In the PCR, 60 Vbeta and 13 Jbeta primers were used. Sequencing was performed with immunoSEQ multiplex PCR; in TCRdb, only in-frame clones are kept and a portion is missing. The sample lists 180,000 or so clones, 80% to 90% seen once, with approximately 9.4% in the top ten. The sample was PBMCs. This rearrangement joins TRBV30 to TRBJ2-7, with TRBD2 matching over 8 bases. The TCR comes from a man younger than 30 in good health and CMV-seropositive. CDR3 region: CAWSVPAGVGEQYF. The CDR3 coding sequence is TGTGCCTGGAGCGTCCCAGCGGGGGTCGGGGAGCAGTACTTC.